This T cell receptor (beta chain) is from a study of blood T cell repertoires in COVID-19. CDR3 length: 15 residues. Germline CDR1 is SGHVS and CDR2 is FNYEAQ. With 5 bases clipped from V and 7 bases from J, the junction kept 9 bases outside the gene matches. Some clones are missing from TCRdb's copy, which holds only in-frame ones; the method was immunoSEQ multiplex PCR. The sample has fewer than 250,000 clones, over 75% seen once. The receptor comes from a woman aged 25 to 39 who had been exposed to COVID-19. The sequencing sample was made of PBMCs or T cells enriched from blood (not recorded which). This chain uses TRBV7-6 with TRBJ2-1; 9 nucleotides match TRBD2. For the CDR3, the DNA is TGTGCCAGCAGCGTTAGCGGGGGAGGTGGGAATGAGCAGTTCTTC. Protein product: CASSVSGGGGNEQFF.